This T cell receptor beta chain was found in a study of T-cell reconstitution after alpha-beta-depleted transplantation in children. Researchers prepared the TCRbeta library using unique molecular identifiers, the study reports. TCRdb re-derived calls from the PCR reads in MiXCR, one entry per CDR3 protein. The sample lists about 610,000 distinct CDR3 sequences; about 10% were seen once. Germline CDR1 and CDR2: KGHDR and SFDVKD. The CDR3 covers 13 residues. V lost 3 bases and J 3 bases, leaving 7 bases between the germline ends. V gene TRBV24-1 combines with J gene TRBJ1-1; D is unresolved. Sample: PBMCs from the stem cell graft donor, taken from the stem cell graft. This TCR was sampled from a human donor who donated a stem cell graft to a child with acute myeloid leukemia. The CDR3 sequence is CATSDGVDTEAFF. The CDR3 nucleotides are TGTGCCACCAGTGATGGGGTGGACACTGAAGCTTTCTTT.